This TCR beta chain was captured by sequencing in a study of T cell repertoires in cytomegalovirus infection. Turning to the study itself: Selection of CMV epitopes for the study included recently identified HLA-C-restricted and well-studied HLA-B-restricted ones. The public TCR beta signatures pointed to both CMV infection and matching HLA type.

Whole-study findings and limits: Cumulative public TCR beta family frequency identified CMV carriers with the relevant HLA. What dominated the ex vivo response were HLA-C-restricted CMV-specific TCR beta clonotypes.

TCRdb re-called the reads through MiXCR, storing one row per CDR3 protein. The sample contains roughly 280,000 distinct CDR3 sequences, under 25% of which appear only once. This clonotype occurred many times. Its antigen is unknown. Trimming took off 2 bases at V and 5 bases at J, with 19 bases between the two ends. Germline V gene sequence: CDR1 MGHDK, CDR2 SYGVNS. CDR3 length equals 17 residues. The genes are TRBV25-1 and TRBJ1-5; tentative D call: TRBD1 (5 bases). This TCR derives from a human donor in good health (CMV status not recorded). Some clones in this sample may be carry-over from other donors' samples. The sample consisted of cultured PBMCs, taken from culture after CMV antigen stimulation. The CDR3 coding sequence is TGTGCCAGCAGTGAAGAGGAGGGACTGAAGGCCCATCAGCCCCAGCATTTT. Its protein product is CASSEEEGLKAHQPQHF.